The 29 T cell receptor beta chains in this list originate from one sample, sequenced in a study of cytomegalovirus exposure and HLA in healthy donors. PCR used 60 Vbeta primers and 13 Jbeta primers. Profiling relied on immunoSEQ multiplex PCR, and the TCRdb table lists in-frame clones only, not all of them. The sample yields 150,000 to 180,000 clones, about 80% seen once. The sequencing input was PBMCs. All receptors derive from a woman aged 40 to 50 in good health and CMV-seronegative.

J is TRBJ2-5 and V is TRBV10-2; maybe TRBD2 (6 bases). With 2 bases removed from V and 3 bases from J, the gap between germline ends came to 7 bases. The germline CDR1 and CDR2 sequences are WSHSY and SAAADI. The CDR3 runs 13 residues. CDR3 bases: TGCGCCAGCAGTGAGGCGGGAAAAGAGACCCAGTACTTC. This translates into CASSEAGKETQYF.

V usage is TRBV11-3 and J usage is TRBJ2-7, with 10 positions matching TRBD1. V dropped 4 bases and J dropped 5; count of bases not matched to a gene: 11. There are 16 residues in the CDR3. Germline CDR1 and CDR2: SGHNT and YENEEA. CDR3 coding DNA: TGTGCCAGCAGCTACATCTGGGACAGGGGAAGAGACGAGCAGTACTTC. Residues: CASSYIWDRGRDEQYF.

This clone has just a few counts. The chain joins TRBV28 to TRBJ1-6; tentatively, D is TRBD1 (5 bases). Per germline, CDR1 MDHEN and CDR2 SYDVKM. The V end was cut by 5 bases, the J end by 6 bases, with 11 bases between. The CDR3 consists of 14 residues. CDR3 DNA: TGTGCCAGCAGTACCCCAGGGTTTAATTCACCCCTCCACTTT. Its translation: CASSTPGFNSPLHF.

The chain is built from TRBV27 and TRBJ1-5, with D possibly matching TRBD1 (5 bases). The germline V gene has CDR1 MNHEY and CDR2 SMNVEV (reference sequence). The CDR3 contains 14 residues. Trimming shortened V by 4 bases and J by 0 bases, and 7 bases separated the two germline ends. The DNA of the CDR3 is TGTGCCAGCAGTTCAGGGTATAGCAATCAGCCCCAGCATTTT. The encoded protein is CASSSGYSNQPQHF.

The rearrangement links TRBV30 to TRBJ2-3; D call uncertain. Per germline, CDR1 GTSNPN and CDR2 SVGIG (reference sequence). The CDR3 extends over 13 amino acids. V dropped 3 bases and J dropped 1 base, with 8 bases sitting between them. The CDR3 DNA is TGTGCCTGGAGCAGTTCCCGCACAGATACGCAGTATTTT. Translated, it gives CAWSSSRTDTQYF.

This chain connects TRBV30 to TRBJ2-7, with D hard to call. In germline, CDR1 is GTSNPN, CDR2 SVGIG (reference sequence). V lost 1 base to trimming and J lost 6 bases, with 10 bases between them. The CDR3 extends over 12 amino acids. The CDR3: CAWSASRVEQYF. For the CDR3, the DNA is TGTGCCTGGAGTGCGAGTCGAGTCGAGCAGTACTTC.

This clone appeared once. The J gene is TRBJ2-7, the V gene TRBV9; TRBD1 matches at 7 bases. V lost 3 bases and J lost 2; bases outside the gene matches: 5. The CDR3 sequence is 14 residues long. Germline assignment: CDR1 SGDLS and CDR2 YYNGEE. The CDR3 sequence is CASSATGSTYEQYF. The CDR3 region has the DNA TGTGCCAGCAGCGCGACAGGGTCAACCTACGAGCAGTACTTC.

This chain links TRBV27 with TRBJ2-1; D unresolved. V was pared by 3 bases and J by 6 bases, with 12 bases between. From germline, CDR1 is MNHEY and CDR2 SMNVEV (reference sequence). The CDR3 has 14 residues. The CDR3 sequence is CASSLGRSSNEQFF. The CDR3, as DNA: TGTGCCAGCAGTTTGGGCAGATCTTCCAATGAGCAGTTCTTC.

The CDR3 sequence: CASSPQLAGGTGELFF. The CDR3, as DNA: TGTGCCAGCAGCCCACAACTAGCGGGGGGAACCGGGGAGCTGTTTTTT. The chain combines TRBV9 with TRBJ2-2, with 12 bases identical to TRBD2. Germline-derived CDR1 and CDR2 are SGDLS and YYNGEE. Trimming at V came to 4 bases and at J to 5 bases, leaving 6 bases not matched to a gene. The CDR3 has 16 residues.

The rearrangement joins TRBV19 to TRBJ1-2, with 8 bases aligning to TRBD1. This CDR3 is built from 15 residues. Trimming at V came to 3 bases and at J to 2 bases, leaving 5 bases not matched to a gene. CDR1 is LNHDA, CDR2 SQIVND, per germline (reference sequence). CDR3 amino acids: CASSIRGRMNYGYTF. As DNA, the CDR3 is TGTGCCAGTAGTATCAGGGGGCGCATGAACTATGGCTACACCTTC. The whole variable domain, remainder taken from reference TRBV19 and TRBJ1-2, is DGGITQSPKYLFRKEGQNVTLSCEQNLNHDAMYWYRQDPGQGLRLIYYSQIVNDFQKGDIAEGYSVSREKKESFPLTVTSAQKNPTAFYLCASSIRGRMNYGYTFGSGTRLTVV.

This chain links TRBV7-6 with TRBJ2-2; 7 bases are shared with TRBD1. In germline, CDR1 is SGHVS, CDR2 FNYEAQ. With 10 bases clipped from V and 4 bases from J, the junction kept 9 bases outside the gene matches. The CDR3 consists of 14 residues. This chain's CDR3 is CATTLGGSTGELFF. The CDR3 DNA sequence: TGTGCCACAACCCTAGGGGGCAGCACCGGGGAGCTGTTTTTT.

The CDR3 coding sequence is TGTGCCAGCAGTTACTCCTGGGGACAGGGGGCCTACGAGCAGTACTTC. Encoded protein: CASSYSWGQGAYEQYF. J is TRBJ2-7 and V is TRBV6-5, with 11 bases matching TRBD1. V gave up 0 bases and J gave up 2 bases; unmatched junction bases: 3. This CDR3 contains 16 residues. Germline lookup yields CDR1 MNHEY and CDR2 SVGAGI.

V is TRBV5-4 and J is TRBJ2-5, with TRBD2 matching over 9 bases. This CDR3 region has 14 residues. Germline values: CDR1 SGHNT, CDR2 YYREEE (reference sequence). V lost 4 bases and J lost 5; bases outside the gene matches: 6. CDR3 nucleotides: TGTGCCAGCAGCGCGGGGGGGCGGGAGGAGACCCAGTACTTC. Its protein product is CASSAGGREETQYF.

V gene TRBV7-9 combines with J gene TRBJ1-3; 8 nucleotides match TRBD1. V was clipped by 2 bases and J by 1 base; unmatched bases: 7. Looked up from germline, CDR1 is SEHNR and CDR2 is FQNEAQ (reference sequence). The CDR3 consists of 17 residues. The CDR3 DNA is TGTGCCAGCAGCTTAACTCACAGGGGGAAATCTGGAAACACCATATATTTT. This sequence encodes CASSLTHRGKSGNTIYF.

The chain is built from TRBV2 and TRBJ1-5, with 10 positions matching TRBD1. The length of the CDR3 is 16 residues. Germline CDR1 SNHLY, CDR2 FYNNEI. Trimming removed 6 bases from V and 2 bases from J; junction bases left unmatched: 7. CDR3 sequence (DNA): TGTGCCAGCAGGGGACAGGGGTTTGGGCGCAATCAGCCCCAGCATTTT. Encoded protein: CASRGQGFGRNQPQHF.

This chain uses TRBV6-1 with TRBJ2-5, with D possibly TRBD2 on 6 matching bases. Germline CDR1 is MNHNS and CDR2 is SASEGT. There are 14 residues in the CDR3. Trimming stripped 4 bases from V and 4 bases from J, with 13 bases between. Here the CDR3 DNA reads TGTGCCAGCAGTGCCGGGACTCGAGCAGAGACCCAGTACTTC. It translates to CASSAGTRAETQYF.

This clone was counted a few times. V is TRBV18 and J is TRBJ1-5, with D possibly TRBD1 on 5 matching bases. This CDR3 spans 18 amino acids. The V end lost 2 bases, the J end lost 4 bases, and 21 bases lay between the germline ends. Germline CDR1 reads KGHSH; CDR2 reads LQKENI. CDR3 nucleotide sequence: TGTGCCAGCTCACCAGGGCCCTTGACAGTAGGTAAGAATCAGCCCCAGCATTTT. Translating it yields CASSPGPLTVGKNQPQHF.

This rearrangement joins TRBV19 to TRBJ1-2, with 8 bases lining up with TRBD1. CDR1 and CDR2 from the germline V gene are LNHDA and SQIVND (reference sequence). The CDR3 extends over 14 amino acids. J lost 5 bases, V lost 6 bases, and 8 bases had no gene match. CDR3 amino acids: CASSLSDRAYGYTF. The CDR3 DNA reads TGTGCCAGTAGCCTGTCGGACAGGGCATATGGCTACACCTTC.

CDR3 amino acids: CASSLRGTAANSPLHF. The DNA of the CDR3 is TGCGCCAGCAGCTTGCGCGGGACAGCCGCTAATTCACCCCTCCACTTT. V gene TRBV5-1 combines with J gene TRBJ1-6; 7 bases line up with TRBD1. Trimming at V came to 1 base and at J to 6 bases, leaving 7 bases not matched to a gene. The CDR3 is made up of 16 amino acids. CDR1 is SGHRS, CDR2 YFSETQ, per germline.

The chain carries TRBV27 and TRBJ2-7, with 10 bases fitting TRBD2. The CDR3 is made up of 13 amino acids. V trimming: 4 bases; J trimming: 3 bases; junction bases outside the gene matches: 0. Germline loops: CDR1 MNHEY, CDR2 SMNVEV (reference sequence). The CDR3 loop reads CASSSSGSYEQYF. CDR3 sequence (DNA): TGTGCCAGCAGTTCTAGCGGGAGCTACGAGCAGTACTTC.

The gene calls are TRBV19 and TRBJ2-6, with D perhaps matching TRBD1 (5 bases). Germline lookup yields CDR1 LNHDA and CDR2 SQIVND (reference sequence). Deletions cut 0 bases from V and 0 bases from J, with 6 bases between. The CDR3 is 16 amino acids. The CDR3 loop reads CASSIDQGSGANVLTF. CDR3 DNA sequence: TGTGCCAGTAGTATAGACCAGGGCTCTGGGGCCAACGTCCTGACTTTC.

This sequence joins TRBV9 and TRBJ1-3; TRBD1 agrees at 7 bases. J was trimmed by 8 bases and V by 4 bases; bases with no gene match: 12. CDR1 and CDR2 from the germline V gene are SGDLS and YYNGEE. The CDR3 is made up of 15 amino acids. The CDR3 DNA sequence: TGTGCCAGCAGCTCCGGGACAGCCGGTTCGGACACCATATATTTT. It encodes CASSSGTAGSDTIYF. Supplemented by reference TRBV9 and TRBJ1-3, the full variable domain reads DSGVTQTPKHLITATGQRVTLRCSPRSGDLSVYWYQQSLDQGLQFLIQYYNGEERAKGNILERFSAQQFPDLHSELNLSSLELGDSALYFCASSSGTAGSDTIYFGEGSWLTVV.

The chain has TRBV9 and TRBJ1-2, with D possibly being TRBD1 (5 bases). V lost 6 bases and J lost 8, with 29 bases in between. Germline V gene sequence: CDR1 SGDLS, CDR2 YYNGEE. This CDR3 is 17 amino acids long. In nucleotides, the CDR3 is TGTGCCAGCAATAGGTTCGGGTTAGGCTTGGCGGGGGACGGCTACACCTTC. This gives the protein CASNRFGLGLAGDGYTF.

The rearrangement links TRBV5-4 to TRBJ2-3; maybe TRBD2 (6 bases). The CDR3 runs 17 residues. Trimming cost V 4 bases and J 0 bases, with 18 bases left between them. Germline V CDR1 and CDR2: SGHNT, YYREEE (reference sequence). CDR3 DNA sequence: TGTGCCAGCAGCGTCCGGACTACCATCTCTAGCACAGATACGCAGTATTTT. It specifies CASSVRTTISSTDTQYF. Full variable domain (missing parts from reference TRBV5-4 and TRBJ2-3): ETGVTQSPTHLIKTRGQQVTLRCSSQSGHNTVSWYQQALGQGPQFIFQYYREEENGRGNFPPRFSGLQFPNYSSELNVNALELDDSALYLCASSVRTTISSTDTQYFGPGTRLTVL.

The rearrangement links TRBV7-2 to TRBJ2-1; 14 nucleotides align to TRBD2. The CDR3 is 17 amino acids. Germline CDR1 reads SGHTA; CDR2 reads FQGNSA. V lost 2 bases to trimming and J lost 8 bases; unmatched junction nucleotides: 8. In DNA, the CDR3 is TGTGCCAGCAGCTTAAGATTGGGACTAGCGGGAGTAGATGAGCAGTTCTTC. Its translation: CASSLRLGLAGVDEQFF.

The J gene is TRBJ2-7, the V gene TRBV6-1; TRBD2 agrees at 10 bases. The CDR3 has 15 residues. Germline lookup yields CDR1 MNHNS and CDR2 SASEGT. After removal of 6 bases from V and 3 bases from J, the junction contained 8 bases not matched to a gene. The CDR3 region has the DNA TGTGCCAGCAGACCAAGAACTAGCGGGAACTACGAGCAGTACTTC. Its translation is CASRPRTSGNYEQYF.

The CDR3 is CASSLDSPLANEQFF. The CDR3 coding sequence is TGCGCCAGCAGCTTGGATTCCCCCTTAGCGAATGAGCAGTTCTTC. The genes are TRBV5-1 and TRBJ2-1; D is possibly TRBD2 (5 bases). Germline lookup yields CDR1 SGHRS and CDR2 YFSETQ. The V gene lost 0 bases and the J gene lost 7 bases, with 14 bases spanning the gap. CDR3 length: 15 residues.

The CDR3 DNA is TGCGCCAGCACCATCTCAGGGGGAGGAAACACCATATATTTT. It is translated as CASTISGGGNTIYF. The chain joins TRBV5-1 to TRBJ1-3, with TRBD1 matching 7 bases. The CDR3 is 14 amino acids. The ends lost 6 bases at V and 4 bases at J; junction bases unmatched: 7. Germline CDR1 SGHRS, CDR2 YFSETQ.

The chain couples TRBV28 to TRBJ1-2; D uncertain. The length of the CDR3 is 12 residues. Germline V lookup: CDR1 MDHEN, CDR2 SYDVKM. The germline V and J ends were trimmed by 2 bases and 3 bases, with 4 bases remaining between them. CDR3 residues: CASSLTDYGYTF. The CDR3, as DNA: TGTGCCAGCAGTTTAACAGACTATGGCTACACCTTC.